The 12 T cell receptor beta chains reported below all come from one sample, sequenced in a study of regulatory T cells in long-lasting Graves disease. Time point specified: persistent/refractory GD, antithyroid drugs over 5 years with positive TRAb. The TCR library used RNA extracted from PBMCs. The authors built TCR beta libraries using iRepertoire HTBI primers and Arm-PCR of CDR3 regions. TCRdb re-analysed the multiplex PCR reads in MiXCR, keeping a single row per CDR3 protein. The sample contains 360,000 or so distinct CDR3 sequences, roughly 23% of which appear only once. This specimen consisted of peripheral blood mononuclear cells (PBMCs), obtained when the disease was refractory, from a patient treated with antithyroid drugs. The origin of the receptors is a woman in her forties with Graves disease.

The genes are TRBV29-1 and TRBJ2-7; the match to TRBD2 covers 9 bases. With V trimmed by 7 bases and J by 2 bases, 9 bases remained unmatched. The germline gives CDR1 SQVTM, CDR2 ANQGSEA. The CDR3 runs 14 residues. CDR3: CSANLAGLTYEQYF. The DNA for the CDR3 is TGCAGCGCCAACCTAGCGGGGTTAACCTACGAGCAGTACTTC.

The table lists this clonotype with many counts. The V gene is TRBV12-3 or TRBV12-4, the J gene TRBJ2-5; the D gene is possibly TRBD2 (5 bases). V gave up 7 bases and J gave up 5 bases, with 17 bases separating them. The CDR3 consists of 14 residues. DNA for the CDR3: TGTGCCAGCAACAGCCCGGAGGCCGGGGAGACCCAGTACTTC. Translating gives CASNSPEAGETQYF.

Many counts were recorded for this clonotype. CDR3 sequence reads: CASSGGQPNTEAFF. As DNA, the CDR3 is TGCGCCAGCAGTGGAGGACAACCGAACACTGAAGCTTTCTTT. V is TRBV10-1 and J is TRBJ1-1; TRBD1 is a possible D gene (5 bases). Germline V CDR1 and CDR2: WNHNN, SYGVQD (reference sequence). The CDR3 has 14 residues. Trimming shortened V by 4 bases and J by 1 base, and 10 bases separated the two germline ends.

In this sample, this clonotype turned up a few times. V is TRBV29-1 and J is TRBJ1-2; 9 bases agree with TRBD1. This CDR3 has 15 amino acids. The V gene end was trimmed by 0 bases and the J gene end by 5 bases; junction bases not matched to a gene: 7. Germline loops: CDR1 SQVTM, CDR2 ANQGSEA. The CDR3 loop is CSVEDTGGAWYGYTF. DNA for the CDR3: TGCAGCGTTGAAGATACAGGGGGCGCATGGTATGGCTACACCTTC. Supplemented by reference TRBV29-1 and TRBJ1-2, the full variable domain reads SAVISQKPSRDICQRGTSLTIQCQVDSQVTMMFWYRQQPGQSLTLIATANQGSEATYESGFVIDKFPISRPNLTFSTLTVSNMSPEDSSIYLCSVEDTGGAWYGYTFGSGTRLTVV.

This rearrangement joins TRBV28 to TRBJ2-7; 10 bases agree with TRBD1. This CDR3 region has 14 residues. The V gene's germline CDR1 is MDHEN and CDR2 SYDVKM. The V gene end was trimmed by 2 bases and the J gene end by 5 bases; junction bases not matched to a gene: 3. In nucleotides, the CDR3 is TGTGCCAGCAGTTTACCCGGGACAGGGGACGAGCAGTACTTC. This gives the protein CASSLPGTGDEQYF.

This chain connects TRBV6-9 to TRBJ1-2; possibly TRBD1 for D (5 bases). The V gene's germline CDR1 is MNHGY and CDR2 SVAAGI. CDR3 length equals 15 residues. V was cut by 3 bases and J by 5 bases, with 16 bases left in between. CDR3 coding DNA: TGTGCCAGCAGTTACGGGGCAGAGGCTAGTTATGGCTACACCTTC. Translating gives CASSYGAEASYGYTF.

The chain joins TRBV5-6 to TRBJ2-7, with TRBD2 matching over 8 bases. Germline assignment: CDR1 SGHDT and CDR2 YYEEEE. This CDR3 is 16 amino acids long. Unmatched junction bases numbered 13, after V lost 1 base and J lost 7 bases. The CDR3, as DNA: TGTGCCAGCAGCTTGACAGCGGGAGCAATATTACGAGAGCAGTACTTC. Translated: CASSLTAGAILREQYF.

This clonotype was picked up many times. The chain uses TRBV6-1 and TRBJ1-5; D is unclear. Germline CDR1 MNHNS, CDR2 SASEGT. The germline V and J ends were trimmed by 3 bases and 3 bases, with 12 bases remaining between them. The CDR3 is 15 residues long. CDR3 in DNA: TGTGCCAGCAGTGATCCCTCCCGGTACAATCAGCCCCAGCATTTT. Amino acid sequence: CASSDPSRYNQPQHF.

This clonotype has ten or more counts. This chain connects TRBV7-6 to TRBJ2-7; D possibly corresponds to TRBD2 (5 bases). There are 13 residues in the CDR3. Trimming removed 5 bases at V and 3 bases at J, with 11 bases between. CDR1 and CDR2 (germline): SGHVS, FNYEAQ. The CDR3 region is CASSKGDDYEQYF. The CDR3 DNA is TGTGCCAGCAGCAAGGGAGACGACTACGAGCAGTACTTC.

V is TRBV29-1 and J is TRBJ1-1, with 9 bases aligning to TRBD1. The V segment lost 8 bases and the J segment 6 bases; nucleotides outside the gene matches: 19. Germline V gene lookup returns CDR1 SQVTM and CDR2 ANQGSEA. This CDR3 spans 16 amino acids. The CDR3 DNA reads TGCAGCACCGGGCGGGGGGACAGGGTGTCAAACGCTGAAGCTTTCTTT. It is translated as CSTGRGDRVSNAEAFF.

The chain joins TRBV19 to TRBJ2-4, with D possibly TRBD1 on 5 matching bases. Per the germline V gene, CDR1 is LNHDA and CDR2 is SQIVND (reference sequence). Trimming pared 5 bases from V and 8 bases from J, leaving 19 bases between. This CDR3 has 15 residues. The CDR3 here is CASSGRVSPADIQYF. CDR3 nucleotides: TGTGCCAGTAGTGGCAGGGTTAGTCCTGCCGACATTCAGTACTTC.

V usage is TRBV4-1 and J usage is TRBJ2-5, with D possibly called TRBD1 or TRBD2 (6 bases each). V was clipped by 1 base and J by 5 bases, with 14 bases between them. This CDR3 spans 15 amino acids. Germline V gene data show CDR1 as MGHRA and CDR2 as YSYEKL. The CDR3 is CASSQGIGGGETQYF. CDR3 bases: TGCGCCAGCAGCCAAGGAATCGGAGGGGGGGAGACCCAGTACTTC.